What follows are 13 T cell receptor beta chains derived from one specimen sequenced in a study of control samples from healthy donors and cancer patients. Profiled with immunoSEQ multiplex PCR; TCRdb holds only in-frame clones, not every one. Counted here are 260,000 or so clones, around 79% occurring once; the ten biggest clones make up roughly 15%. Sequencing input: PBMCs. Source of these receptors: a woman aged 55-75 years with lung cancer.

This clone was detected only a few times. The chain uses TRBV7-9 and TRBJ2-2, with D unclear. This CDR3 spans 15 amino acids. The V and J ends lost 2 bases and 1 base respectively, with 8 bases between them. The germline gives CDR1 SEHNR, CDR2 FQNEAQ (reference sequence). The CDR3 sequence is CASSLIWENTGELFF. The CDR3, as DNA: TGTGCCAGCAGCTTAATTTGGGAGAACACCGGGGAGCTGTTTTTT.

The chain recombines TRBV20-1 with TRBJ1-5, with a tentative D call TRBD1 (5 bases). The CDR3 totals 14 residues. Germline CDR1 is DFQATT and CDR2 is SNEGSKA (reference sequence). V dropped 3 bases and J dropped 0 bases, with 9 bases sitting between them. DNA for the CDR3: TGCAGTGCTAGTAGGGGAACTAGCAATCAGCCCCAGCATTTT. Translation gives CSASRGTSNQPQHF.

CDR3 coding DNA: TGTGCCAGCAGTTATTTAGATCAGAGAGGGGATACGCAGTATTTT. Translating gives CASSYLDQRGDTQYF. V is TRBV6-5 and J is TRBJ2-3, with D possibly matching TRBD2 (5 bases). Germline V CDR1 and CDR2: MNHEY, SVGAGI. CDR3 length: 15 residues. V was pared by 3 bases and J by 6 bases, with 16 bases between.

J is TRBJ2-7 and V is TRBV6-6; D gene uncertain. CDR1 is MNHNY, CDR2 SVGAGI, per germline (reference sequence). The CDR3 has 13 residues. V was cut by 3 bases and J by 3 bases, with 9 bases left in between. CDR3 coding DNA: TGTGCCAGCAGTTATTTGAACAGCTACGAGCAGTACTTC. Its protein is CASSYLNSYEQYF.

This chain connects TRBV5-4 to TRBJ1-1; 7 bases align to TRBD1. Looked up from germline, CDR1 is SGHNT and CDR2 is YYREEE (reference sequence). After removal of 1 base from V and 7 bases from J, the junction contained 4 bases not matched to a gene. This CDR3 is built from 13 residues. The chain's CDR3 is CASSLPQGVEAFF. The CDR3 DNA reads as TGTGCCAGCAGCTTGCCCCAGGGGGTTGAAGCTTTCTTT. Based on the CDR3 plus reference TRBV5-4 and TRBJ1-1, the full variable domain is ETGVTQSPTHLIKTRGQQVTLRCSSQSGHNTVSWYQQALGQGPQFIFQYYREEENGRGNFPPRFSGLQFPNYSSELNVNALELDDSALYLCASSLPQGVEAFFGQGTRLTVV.

The chain carries TRBV6-6 and TRBJ1-1; D gene ambiguous. The germline V gene has CDR1 MNHNY and CDR2 SVGAGI (reference sequence). The CDR3 runs to 14 residues. V gave up 4 bases and J gave up 0 bases, with 9 bases separating them. The CDR3 DNA follows: TGTGCCAGCAGTTCGAGTACAATGAACACTGAAGCTTTCTTT. Translating it yields CASSSSTMNTEAFF.

The gene calls are TRBV28 and TRBJ2-1; possible D gene TRBD2, 6 bases. Trimming took 3 bases from V and 1 from J, leaving 13 bases between them. Germline CDR1 MDHEN, CDR2 SYDVKM. The CDR3 totals 16 residues. Here the CDR3 DNA reads TGTGCCAGCAGTTTTTTTCGGGAGAAGTCCTACAATGAGCAGTTCTTC. This encodes CASSFFREKSYNEQFF.

The genes are TRBV28 and TRBJ1-1, with 9 nucleotides matching TRBD1. The CDR3 runs 17 residues. Germline CDR1 and CDR2: MDHEN and SYDVKM. J lost 4 bases, V lost 4 bases, and 13 bases had no gene match. The CDR3 DNA is TGTGCCAGCAGTTCCTCTGGGACAGGGAGGTCGGGCACTGAAGCTTTCTTT. Protein: CASSSSGTGRSGTEAFF.

This chain uses TRBV27 with TRBJ2-7; 8 positions agree with TRBD1. The CDR3 totals 13 residues. The ends lost 6 bases at V and 4 bases at J; junction bases unmatched: 5. Germline assignment: CDR1 MNHEY and CDR2 SMNVEV (reference sequence). The CDR3, as DNA: TGTGCCAGCAGCCGACAGGGGAGGTACGAGCAGTACTTC. It translates to CASSRQGRYEQYF.

This clone ranks as medium-sized. The chain combines TRBV7-6 with TRBJ2-7, with D unclear. The CDR3 consists of 13 residues. Trimming pared 5 bases from V and 3 bases from J, leaving 11 bases between. Germline V gene data show CDR1 as SGHVS and CDR2 as FNYEAQ. DNA for the CDR3: TGTGCCAGCAGCGCCGGGCCGAACTACGAGCAGTACTTC. Its protein is CASSAGPNYEQYF.

This clone was seen just once. V gene TRBV19 combines with J gene TRBJ1-6; 10 positions match TRBD1. The germline CDR1 and CDR2 sequences are LNHDA and SQIVND (reference sequence). The CDR3 has 15 amino acids. The V and J ends lost 5 bases and 10 bases, in that order; junction bases with no gene match: 8. CDR3 sequence: CASSPGTGASSPLHF. The CDR3 bases are TGTGCCAGTAGTCCCGGGACAGGGGCAAGCTCACCCCTCCACTTT.

Concerning this clone itself: Other nucleotide sequences in the sample specify the same CDR3. This chain connects TRBV5-1 to TRBJ1-1; D ambiguous. CDR3 size: 13 residues. The V end lost 0 bases, the J end lost 0 bases, and 3 bases lay between the germline ends. Germline assignment: CDR1 SGHRS and CDR2 YFSETQ. CDR3 residues: CASSLEVNTEAFF. CDR3 nucleotides: TGCGCCAGCAGCTTGGAGGTGAACACTGAAGCTTTCTTT.

This rearrangement joins TRBV19 to TRBJ2-5; TRBD2 matches at 7 bases. The CDR3 extends over 15 amino acids. Germline V gene data show CDR1 as LNHDA and CDR2 as SQIVND (reference sequence). V gave up 2 bases and J gave up 0 bases; unmatched junction bases: 3. CDR3 residues: CASSIPSGNQETQYF. The CDR3 DNA follows: TGTGCCAGTAGTATACCTAGCGGCAACCAAGAGACCCAGTACTTC.